This T cell receptor (beta chain) derives from a study of blood T cell repertoires in COVID-19. Turning to the study itself: Samples representing acute and convalescent COVID-19 were sourced from the United States, Italy and Spain. PBMCs, B-cell-depleted T cells, or T cells provided the cDNA or gDNA that made up the material.

V was clipped by 4 bases and J by 4 bases; unmatched bases: 6. The CDR3 length is 14 residues. Germline V gene data show CDR1 as SNHLY and CDR2 as FYNNEI. In the original analysis: Amplification of reference gene primers was used by the study to estimate nucleated cell counts. Data came from immunoSEQ multiplex PCR; TCRdb stores just in-frame clones and leaves some out. V and J calls and clone size come straight from that table; D and trimming were deduced from the DNA. Here the sample spans some 80,000 clones, approximately 85% being singletons. This chain links TRBV2 with TRBJ2-7; 8 nucleotides agree with TRBD1. The sequencing input was peripheral blood. This clonotype was obtained from an elderly woman with active or convalescent COVID-19. DNA of the CDR3: TGTGCCAGCAGTGGAACAGGGGGGTTATACGAGCAGTACTTC. Translated: CASSGTGGLYEQYF.